Following are 15 T cell receptor beta chains from one sample sequenced in a study of cytomegalovirus exposure and HLA in healthy donors. Vbeta (60) and Jbeta (13) primers were used in the PCR. The protocol was immunoSEQ multiplex PCR, while the TCRdb copy is restricted to in-frame clones and leaves out a portion. The sample contains 110,000 to 150,000 clones, about 75% of which appear only once. What was sequenced was PBMCs. The source is a woman in her 30s in good health and CMV-seronegative.

This clone was seen more than once but under ten times. CDR3 amino acids: CASSLGGTVNEQFF. The CDR3 DNA is TGCGCCAGCAGCTTGGGTGGGACTGTCAATGAGCAGTTCTTC. The rearrangement links TRBV5-1 to TRBJ2-1; D might be TRBD2 (6 bases). The CDR3 is made up of 14 amino acids. The ends were cut back, 0 bases at V and 6 bases at J, with 10 bases in the middle. The germline CDR1 and CDR2 sequences are SGHRS and YFSETQ.

The chain joins TRBV7-2 to TRBJ2-3; 7 positions match TRBD2. The junction had 4 bases not matched to a gene; V was cut back by 6 bases and J by 4 bases. CDR3 length equals 13 residues. The V gene's germline CDR1 is SGHTA and CDR2 FQGNSA. CDR3 sequence: CASSQLAPDTQYF. The CDR3 nucleotides read TGTGCCAGCAGTCAACTAGCGCCAGATACGCAGTATTTT.

V is TRBV6-4 and J is TRBJ1-1, with 10 bases matching TRBD1. Unmatched junction bases numbered 8, after V lost 4 bases and J lost 6 bases. The germline gives CDR1 MRHNA, CDR2 SNTAGT. The CDR3 totals 15 residues. The CDR3 coding sequence is TGTGCCAGCAGTGGAGTCCGACAGGGGGCTGCTGAAGCTTTCTTT. Its translation is CASSGVRQGAAEAFF.

The chain joins TRBV5-1 to TRBJ2-1; 9 bases map to TRBD1. V shed 2 bases and J 9 bases; nucleotides not matched to a gene: 6. Germline lookup yields CDR1 SGHRS and CDR2 YFSETQ. The CDR3 is made up of 14 amino acids. The CDR3 region has the DNA TGCGCCAGCAGCTTAGGGACAGGGATTGGTGAGCAGTTCTTC. It translates to CASSLGTGIGEQFF.

This clone has just a few counts. This rearrangement joins TRBV11-3 to TRBJ2-2; D is perhaps TRBD1 (6 bases). V dropped 5 bases and J dropped 4 bases, with 14 bases sitting between them. The CDR3 runs 15 residues. Germline values: CDR1 SGHNT, CDR2 YENEEA. The CDR3, as DNA: TGTGCCAGCAGCCTAAGCCGAGGGGGCACCGGGGAGCTGTTTTTT. Protein sequence: CASSLSRGGTGELFF.

The chain joins TRBV6-1 to TRBJ1-1, with TRBD1 identical over 9 bases. J was trimmed by 4 bases and V by 8 bases; bases with no gene match: 11. The CDR3 is made up of 15 amino acids. Germline lookup yields CDR1 MNHNS and CDR2 SASEGT. CDR3 DNA: TGTGCCAGCGTGAGACAGGGGGTTTTATCCACTGAAGCTTTCTTT. Residues: CASVRQGVLSTEAFF.

This clone turned up a few times. V is TRBV5-4 and J is TRBJ2-3; 7 bases fit TRBD2. The trim removed 6 bases at V and 0 bases at J, leaving 10 bases unmatched. Looked up from germline, CDR1 is SGHNT and CDR2 is YYREEE (reference sequence). The CDR3 sequence is 16 residues long. CDR3 protein: CASTTGRGSSTDTQYF. The CDR3 coding sequence is TGTGCCAGCACGACTGGGCGGGGGAGTAGCACAGATACGCAGTATTTT.

V and J are TRBV11-2 and TRBJ1-1, with D uncertain. The CDR3 runs to 13 residues. The germline gives CDR1 SGHAT, CDR2 FQNNGV. Trimming pared 2 bases from V and 1 base from J, leaving 5 bases between. The CDR3, as DNA: TGTGCCAGCAGCTTAACGGGGAACACTGAAGCTTTCTTT. This gives the protein CASSLTGNTEAFF.

This chain links TRBV5-6 with TRBJ1-4; 9 bases are a match to TRBD1. The CDR3 spans 17 residues. Germline V gene sequence: CDR1 SGHDT, CDR2 YYEEEE. The J segment lost 0 bases and the V segment lost 3 bases, leaving 6 bases of the junction unmatched. The CDR3 DNA sequence: TGTGCCAGCAGCTCCCGGGACAGGGAGGCAACTAATGAAAAACTGTTTTTT. Amino acids: CASSSRDREATNEKLFF.

The chain has TRBV2 and TRBJ1-3; 8 bases align to TRBD1. Germline lookup yields CDR1 SNHLY and CDR2 FYNNEI. V was pared by 6 bases and J by 0 bases, with 7 bases of the junction left unmatched. The CDR3 runs 16 residues. The CDR3 region is CASSRQGPSSGNTIYF. CDR3 nucleotide sequence: TGTGCCAGCAGCAGACAGGGGCCGAGCTCTGGAAACACCATATATTTT.

The V gene is TRBV6-5, the J gene TRBJ1-2; D is perhaps TRBD1 (6 bases). Germline-derived CDR1 and CDR2 are MNHEY and SVGAGI. The germline V and J ends were trimmed by 4 bases and 2 bases, with 11 bases remaining between them. The CDR3 extends over 14 amino acids. CDR3 in amino acids: CASSSGTKNYGYTF. The CDR3 DNA reads TGTGCCAGCAGTTCCGGGACAAAGAACTATGGCTACACCTTC.

In regard to this clone: Compared with germline, one end of the junction differs, possibly owing to a read error. The chain joins TRBV6-5 to TRBJ1-2; 7 nucleotides line up with TRBD1. The CDR3 is 14 residues long. CDR1 is MNHEY and CDR2 is SVGAGI in the germline V gene. DNA for the CDR3: TGTGCCAGCAGCCGCCCGGGACAGAACTCTGGCTACACCTTC. This translates into CASSRPGQNSGYTF.

The chain joins TRBV4-1 to TRBJ1-5; D may be TRBD1 (5 bases). Trimming took off 1 base at V and 6 bases at J, with 16 bases between the two ends. The CDR3 length is 16 residues. Germline CDR1 reads MGHRA; CDR2 reads YSYEKL. The CDR3 loop reads CASSQGAGRFGQPQHF. As DNA, the CDR3 is TGCGCCAGCAGCCAAGGTGCGGGGCGTTTCGGTCAGCCCCAGCATTTT.

V and J are TRBV18 and TRBJ1-1; D is unresolved. CDR1 is KGHSH and CDR2 is LQKENI in the germline V gene. The ends were cut back, 3 bases at V and 10 bases at J, with 15 bases in the middle. The CDR3 consists of 13 residues. DNA of the CDR3: TGTGCCAGCTCACCGACAACAGAGGAGGGAGCTTTCTTT. It encodes CASSPTTEEGAFF.

This chain links TRBV5-4 with TRBJ2-4; a possible D gene is TRBD1 (6 bases). The CDR3 length is 17 residues. Per germline, CDR1 SGHNT and CDR2 YYREEE (reference sequence). V lost 0 bases and J lost 15, with 28 bases in between. The chain's CDR3 is CASSLGPLDSPPGRGYF. The CDR3 DNA is TGTGCCAGCAGCTTGGGTCCTCTGGACAGTCCCCCGGGACGTGGGTACTTC.